The sample holds a few counts of the clone carrying this TCR beta chain. The antigen remains unidentified. One entry per CDR3 protein, called by TCRdb with MiXCR from the reads. The table shows under 850,000 distinct CDR3 sequences, with about 40% occurring only once. This record comes from a study of T cell repertoires in cytomegalovirus infection. Study as a whole: Carrying CMV and the relevant HLA type showed in public TCR beta signatures. Regarding the study as a whole: The study found HLA-C-restricted CMV-specific TCR beta clonotypes dominating the ex vivo response.

The receptor was derived from a human donor in good health (CMV status not recorded). Some clones in this sample may be carry-over from other donors' samples. The sequenced material came from PBMCs.

Written as DNA, the CDR3 is TGTGCCAGCAGTGAAGCGCCCCGACTAGCCGGCTCGGGCACAGATACGCAGTATTTT. This gives the protein CASSEAPRLAGSGTDTQYF. This chain joins TRBV6-1 and TRBJ2-3; 7 bases match TRBD2. Germline CDR1 MNHNS, CDR2 SASEGT. The V gene end was trimmed by 0 bases and the J gene end by 1 base; junction bases not matched to a gene: 13. The CDR3 extends over 19 amino acids.